This T cell receptor beta chain was identified during a study of blood T cell repertoires in COVID-19 (TCRdb year 2020). Turning to the overall study: Collaborator samples came from the United States, Italy and Spain and covered acute and convalescent phases of COVID-19. Where available, HLA class I and class II types were obtained from metadata supplied by the sample provider rather than from assay-based typing. The material from the prospective study consisted of cDNA or gDNA derived from T cells, B-cell-depleted T cells, or PBMCs. Subjects who had been exposed to COVID-19, were actively infected with it, or had recovered from it provided the deeply sampled blood TCRbeta repertoires that made up the dataset. The sample metadata nearly always contained a de-identified subject ID, COVID-19 status, age in years and sex. The samples were drawn from two sources: the first 160 participants of the ongoing ImmuneRACE study, and approximately 1,300 subjects contributed by 6 global collaborators. A freely available public database, intended as a resource for researchers studying the immune response to SARS-CoV-2, is where the repertoires were released.

Collaborating institutions collected whole blood in K2EDTA tubes following their own protocols. Collaborator samples were shipped for TCRbeta analysis as frozen whole blood, isolated PBMCs, or DNA extracted from either sample type. The research as a whole found: The amount of clinical and demographic metadata varied by source and participant and was provided uncurated.

This clone was picked up one time. Its antigen specificity is not known. No base quality values were provided; no much bigger clone lies one nucleotide off. The immunoSEQ Assay, a bias-controlled multiplex PCR, was used to amplify TCRbeta CDR3 regions from genomic DNA. The original methods were these. The number of nucleated cells in each sample was estimated by amplification of reference gene primers within the assay. Sequence reads were collapsed and filtered to measure the absolute abundance of every unique TCRbeta CDR3 rearrangement. For each sample, productive Simpson clonality was calculated as the square root of Simpson's diversity index over productive rearrangements. In TCRdb, the immuneACCESS table is reduced to in-frame sequences with V and J assigned. These tables do not hold every clone; where another copy was compared, an unresolved V gene accounts for under half, and the others remain unexplained. V, J and clone size were drawn from that table, and D and trimming were deduced from the DNA. This sample lists about 140,000 clones; 77% were detected once. The biggest ten clones account for approximately 9% of the sample.

Sequencing was performed on peripheral blood. The origin of this receptor is a woman aged 50 to 60 with active or convalescent COVID-19.

At the DNA level, the sequence is TGTGCCAGTGCGATGTCTGGGCAGTACTTGAACACTGAAGCTTTCTTT. This is translated as CASAMSGQYLNTEAFF. Rearrangement joined TRBV19 to TRBJ1-1, with no confidently assigned D gene. The CDR3 holds 16 amino acids from the cysteine to the phenylalanine. Only the CDR3 portion is preserved as DNA: 48 bases, with reading frame beginning at the first base. The junction carries 19 bases between V and J, which are trimmed by 8 bases and 0 bases respectively. CDR1 and CDR2 (LNHDA, SQIVND) derive from the germline V gene (reference sequence).